This T cell receptor (beta chain) was sequenced for a study of CD8 T cells in Susac syndrome. Study results and caveats: As the study acknowledged, the number of individuals who were part of its TCR sequencing and HLA analysis was relatively small.

The CDR3 runs to 13 residues. CDR1 is SQVTM, CDR2 ANQGSEA, per germline. Trimming shortened V by 1 base and J by 0 bases, and 6 bases separated the two germline ends. With random hexamers, reverse transcription was performed on about 0.5 to 1 ug of RNA. Amplification of TCR beta CDR3 was carried out by immunoSEQ multiplex PCR, which covered 54 Vbeta and 13 Jbeta segments. TCRdb redid the calling of the immunoSEQ multiplex PCR reads with MiXCR, one entry per CDR3 protein. The sample gives 95,000 to 150,000 distinct CDR3 sequences, about 95% of which show up once; roughly 0.087% is in the top ten. As to this clonotype: The target antigen is unknown.

FACS was used to enrich TEMRA cells, whereas the CD8+ and CD4+ T cells were obtained by negative isolation. V and J are TRBV29-1 and TRBJ1-1; D might be TRBD1 (5 bases). This TCR derives from a human donor in good health. The sequencing input was CD4+ T cells from PBMCs. The CDR3 sequence: CSVEGQLNTEAFF. As DNA, the CDR3 is TGCAGCGTTGAAGGACAGCTGAACACTGAAGCTTTCTTT.